This T cell receptor beta chain was retrieved from a study of cytomegalovirus exposure and HLA in healthy donors. The CDR3 runs 16 residues. Per the germline V gene, CDR1 is MDHEN and CDR2 is SYDVKM. The V and J ends lost 4 bases and 6 bases, in that order; junction bases with no gene match: 11. Vbeta (60) and Jbeta (13) primers were used in the PCR. Clones were sequenced by immunoSEQ multiplex PCR, and TCRdb holds only the in-frame ones, with some missing. The sample lists about 160,000 clones, over 75% occurring once. The receptor comes from a woman in her forties or fifties in good health and CMV-seropositive. The chain combines TRBV28 with TRBJ1-4; TRBD1 matches at 7 bases. Sequenced sample: PBMCs. The CDR3 protein is CASSSQGGPFYEKLFF. CDR3 nucleotide sequence: TGTGCCAGCAGTTCCCAGGGGGGACCCTTTTATGAAAAACTGTTTTTT.